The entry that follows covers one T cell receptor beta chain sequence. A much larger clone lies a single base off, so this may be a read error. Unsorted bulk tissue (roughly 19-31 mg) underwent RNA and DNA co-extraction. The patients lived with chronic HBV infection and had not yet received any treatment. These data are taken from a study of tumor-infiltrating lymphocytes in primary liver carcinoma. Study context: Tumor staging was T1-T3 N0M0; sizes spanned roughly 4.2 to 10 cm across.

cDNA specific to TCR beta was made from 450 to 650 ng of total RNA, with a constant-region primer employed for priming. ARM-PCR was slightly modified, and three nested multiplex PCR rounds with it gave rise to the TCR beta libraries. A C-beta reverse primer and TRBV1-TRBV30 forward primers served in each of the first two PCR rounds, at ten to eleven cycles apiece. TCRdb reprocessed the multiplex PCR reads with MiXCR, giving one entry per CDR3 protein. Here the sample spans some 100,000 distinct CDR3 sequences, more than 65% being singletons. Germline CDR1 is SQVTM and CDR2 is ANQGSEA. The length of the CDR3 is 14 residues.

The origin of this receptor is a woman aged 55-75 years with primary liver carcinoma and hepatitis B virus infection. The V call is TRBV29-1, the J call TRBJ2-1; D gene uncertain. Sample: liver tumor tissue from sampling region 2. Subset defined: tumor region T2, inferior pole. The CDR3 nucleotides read TGCAGCGTTGGTAGTATCGACTCCTACAATGAGCAGTCCTTC. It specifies CSVGSIDSYNEQSF.